The 8 T cell receptor beta chains in this list originate from one sample, sequenced in a study of human T cells and chemical hapten exposure. Via MiXCR, TCRdb re-called the RACE reads, giving one row per CDR3 protein. The data hold tens of thousands of distinct CDR3 sequences, with 11% observed a single time. Time point meaning: pre-sensitization, week 0. Regarding treatment: therapeutic diphenylcyclopropenone sensitization with weekly scalp DPC. Sequences were derived from whole blood, sampled in connection with sensitization to the hapten diphenylcyclopropenone (DPC). These receptors were taken from a woman aged 40 to 50 with alopecia areata. Some clones in this sample may be carry-over from other donors' samples.

This CDR3 is CASSLLGGASGSEQFF. The DNA for the CDR3 is TGTGCCAGCAGTTTATTGGGCGGGGCGAGCGGTAGTGAGCAGTTCTTC. The V gene is TRBV27, the J gene TRBJ2-1; D perhaps matches TRBD2 (6 bases). Trimming cost V 1 base and J 9 bases, with 19 bases left between them. CDR3 length equals 16 residues. Germline V gene lookup returns CDR1 MNHEY and CDR2 SMNVEV (reference sequence).

The sample holds a few counts of this clonotype. The J gene is TRBJ2-7, the V gene TRBV7-2; no clear D. The CDR3 has 11 residues. CDR1 and CDR2 (germline): SGHTA, FQGNSA. V was clipped by 5 bases and J by 3 bases, with 5 bases between them. CDR3 protein: CASSALYEQYF. For the CDR3, the DNA is TGTGCCAGCAGCGCACTCTACGAGCAGTACTTC.

This clonotype was counted between two and nine times. The J gene is TRBJ1-3, the V gene TRBV19; D not certain. Trimming pared 7 bases from V and 0 bases from J, leaving 10 bases between. Per germline, CDR1 LNHDA and CDR2 SQIVND (reference sequence). This CDR3 comprises 14 residues. CDR3 nucleotide sequence: TGTGCCAGTACAGGTCCAATCTCTGGAAACACCATATATTTT. It yields the protein CASTGPISGNTIYF.

The chain recombines TRBV15 with TRBJ2-1; tentative D call: TRBD2 (6 bases). CDR3 size: 13 residues. V was clipped by 0 bases and J by 7 bases, with 7 bases between them. Germline-derived CDR1 and CDR2 are LNHNV and YYDKDF (reference sequence). This CDR3 is CATSRDRGNEQFF. Written as DNA, the CDR3 is TGTGCCACCAGCAGAGATCGGGGGAATGAGCAGTTCTTC.

This clonotype was seen a single time. A much more abundant neighbour one base away suggests this may be a read error. The chain's CDR3 is CASSQEVVDTEAFF. CDR3 nucleotides: TGCGCCAGCAGCCAAGAAGTGGTGGACACTGAAGCTTTCTTT. The J gene is TRBJ1-1, the V gene TRBV4-3, with D hard to call. With 0 bases removed from V and 3 bases from J, the gap between germline ends came to 8 bases. The CDR3 runs 14 residues. Germline V lookup: CDR1 LGHNA, CDR2 YSLEER.

At least ten counts were recorded for this clonotype. The chain combines TRBV24-1 with TRBJ2-1; 8 nucleotides align to TRBD1. There are 15 residues in the CDR3. The ends lost 12 bases at V and 4 bases at J; junction bases unmatched: 13. Germline lookup yields CDR1 KGHDR and CDR2 SFDVKD. CDR3 sequence reads: CAGLGSTGGYNEQFF. Here the CDR3 DNA reads TGTGCCGGACTGGGGAGTACAGGGGGGTACAATGAGCAGTTCTTC.

A few counts support this clonotype. The V gene is TRBV7-9, the J gene TRBJ1-2, with a tentative D call TRBD1 (5 bases). V lost 5 bases to trimming and J lost 4 bases, with 20 bases between them. Germline V lookup: CDR1 SEHNR, CDR2 FQNEAQ (reference sequence). This CDR3 region has 16 residues. CDR3 residues: CASSARDSWRGYGYTF. The CDR3 DNA reads as TGTGCCAGCAGCGCCCGGGACTCCTGGCGGGGCTATGGCTACACCTTC.

This clonotype was recorded a few times. V and J are TRBV14 and TRBJ2-7; 9 positions match TRBD2. The CDR3 consists of 14 residues. The ends lost 2 bases at V and 3 bases at J; junction bases unmatched: 2. CDR1 is SGHDN and CDR2 is FVKESK in the germline V gene. The CDR3 region is CASSQRLADYEQYF. CDR3 in DNA: TGTGCCAGCAGCCAACGACTAGCGGACTACGAGCAGTACTTC.